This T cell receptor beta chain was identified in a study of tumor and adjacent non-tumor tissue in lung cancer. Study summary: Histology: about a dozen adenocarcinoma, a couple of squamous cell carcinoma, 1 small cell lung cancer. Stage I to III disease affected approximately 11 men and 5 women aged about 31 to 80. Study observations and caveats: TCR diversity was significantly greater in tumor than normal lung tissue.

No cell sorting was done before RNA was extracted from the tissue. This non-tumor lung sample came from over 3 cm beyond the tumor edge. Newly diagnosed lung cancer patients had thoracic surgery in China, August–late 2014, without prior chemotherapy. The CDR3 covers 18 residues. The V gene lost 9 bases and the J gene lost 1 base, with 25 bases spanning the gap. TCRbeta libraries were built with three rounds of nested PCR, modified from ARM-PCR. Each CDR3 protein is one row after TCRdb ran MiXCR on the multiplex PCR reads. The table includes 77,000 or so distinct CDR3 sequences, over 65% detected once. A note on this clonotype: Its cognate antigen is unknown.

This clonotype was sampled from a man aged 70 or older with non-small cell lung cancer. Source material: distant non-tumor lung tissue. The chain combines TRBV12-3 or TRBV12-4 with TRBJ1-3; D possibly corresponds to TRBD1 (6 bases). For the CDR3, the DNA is TGTGCCAGTAGTCGTCCCTGTACAGGGATCGGTTCTGGAAACACCATATATTTT. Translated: CASSRPCTGIGSGNTIYF.